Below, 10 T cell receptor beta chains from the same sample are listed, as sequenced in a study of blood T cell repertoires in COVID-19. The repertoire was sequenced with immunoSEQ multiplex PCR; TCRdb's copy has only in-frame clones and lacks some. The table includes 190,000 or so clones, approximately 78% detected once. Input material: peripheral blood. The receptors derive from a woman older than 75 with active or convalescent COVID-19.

CDR3 nucleotides: TGTGCCAGCAGCTCAACCGGAGCGGCAGAGACCCAGTACTTC. It encodes CASSSTGAAETQYF. The rearrangement links TRBV9 to TRBJ2-5, with D perhaps matching TRBD2 (5 bases). The V gene's germline CDR1 is SGDLS and CDR2 YYNGEE. The CDR3 consists of 14 residues. Trimming cost V 4 bases and J 4 bases, with 14 bases left between them.

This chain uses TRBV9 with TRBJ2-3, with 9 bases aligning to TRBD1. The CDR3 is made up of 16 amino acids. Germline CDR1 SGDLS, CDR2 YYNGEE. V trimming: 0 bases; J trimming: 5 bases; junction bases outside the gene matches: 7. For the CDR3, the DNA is TGTGCCAGCAGCGTAGATAAGGGACAGGGAGGAGATACGCAGTATTTT. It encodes CASSVDKGQGGDTQYF. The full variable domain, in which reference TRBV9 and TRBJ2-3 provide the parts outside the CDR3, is DSGVTQTPKHLITATGQRVTLRCSPRSGDLSVYWYQQSLDQGLQFLIQYYNGEERAKGNILERFSAQQFPDLHSELNLSSLELGDSALYFCASSVDKGQGGDTQYFGPGTRLTVL.

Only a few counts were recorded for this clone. The DNA of the CDR3 is TGTGCCAGCAGCATCGGGGGATATGGCTCCTACGAGCAGTACTTC. It translates to CASSIGGYGSYEQYF. The rearrangement uses TRBV7-9 and TRBJ2-7; D perhaps matches TRBD2 (6 bases). The germline V gene encodes CDR1 SEHNR and CDR2 FQNEAQ (reference sequence). This CDR3 region has 15 residues. Trimming took off 5 bases at V and 0 bases at J, with 14 bases between the two ends. Based on the CDR3 plus reference TRBV7-9 and TRBJ2-7, the full variable domain is DTGVSQNPRHKITKRGQNVTFRCDPISEHNRLYWYRQTLGQGPEFLTYFQNEAQLEKSRLLSDRFSAERPKGSFSTLEIQRTEQGDSAMYLCASSIGGYGSYEQYFGPGTRLTVT.

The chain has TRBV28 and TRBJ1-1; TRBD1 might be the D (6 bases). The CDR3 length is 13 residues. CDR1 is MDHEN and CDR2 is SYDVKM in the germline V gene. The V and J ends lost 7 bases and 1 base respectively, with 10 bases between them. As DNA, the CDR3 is TGTGCCAGCAACTCGGGACAGAACACTGAAGCTTTCTTT. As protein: CASNSGQNTEAFF. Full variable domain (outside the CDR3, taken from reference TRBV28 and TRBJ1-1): DVKVTQSSRYLVKRTGEKVFLECVQDMDHENMFWYRQDPGLGLRLIYFSYDVKMKEKGDIPEGYSVSREKKERFSLILESASTNQTSMYLCASNSGQNTEAFFGQGTRLTVV.

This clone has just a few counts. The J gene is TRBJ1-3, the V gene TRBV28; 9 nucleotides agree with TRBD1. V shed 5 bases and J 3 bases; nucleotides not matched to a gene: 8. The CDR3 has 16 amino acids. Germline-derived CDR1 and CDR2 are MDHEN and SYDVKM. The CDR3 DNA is TGTGCCAGCAGTCCGTGGACAGGGGTGGTTGGAAACACCATATATTTT. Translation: CASSPWTGVVGNTIYF.

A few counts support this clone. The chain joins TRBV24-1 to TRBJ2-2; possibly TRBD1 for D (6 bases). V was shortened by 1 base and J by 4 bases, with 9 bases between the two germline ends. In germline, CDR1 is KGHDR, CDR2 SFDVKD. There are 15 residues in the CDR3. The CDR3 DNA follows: TGTGCCACCAGTGATTTAAAACAGGGCACCGGGGAGCTGTTTTTT. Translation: CATSDLKQGTGELFF.

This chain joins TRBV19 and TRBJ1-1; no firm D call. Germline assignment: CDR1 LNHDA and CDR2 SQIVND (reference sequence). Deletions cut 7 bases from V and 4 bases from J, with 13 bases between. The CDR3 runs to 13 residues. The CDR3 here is CASKRQDFTEAFF. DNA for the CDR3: TGTGCCAGTAAGAGGCAGGACTTCACTGAAGCTTTCTTT.

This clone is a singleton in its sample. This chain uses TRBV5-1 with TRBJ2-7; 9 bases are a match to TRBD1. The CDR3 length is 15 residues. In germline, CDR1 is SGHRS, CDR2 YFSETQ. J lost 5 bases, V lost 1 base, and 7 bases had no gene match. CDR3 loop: CASSLSGTGQNEQYF. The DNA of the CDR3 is TGCGCCAGCAGCTTGTCGGGGACAGGGCAGAACGAGCAGTACTTC.

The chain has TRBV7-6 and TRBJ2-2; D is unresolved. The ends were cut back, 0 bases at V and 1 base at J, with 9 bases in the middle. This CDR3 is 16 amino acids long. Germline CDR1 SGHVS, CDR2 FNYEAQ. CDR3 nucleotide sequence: TGTGCCAGCAGCTTAGCGTGGGCAGTGAACACCGGGGAGCTGTTTTTT. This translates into CASSLAWAVNTGELFF.

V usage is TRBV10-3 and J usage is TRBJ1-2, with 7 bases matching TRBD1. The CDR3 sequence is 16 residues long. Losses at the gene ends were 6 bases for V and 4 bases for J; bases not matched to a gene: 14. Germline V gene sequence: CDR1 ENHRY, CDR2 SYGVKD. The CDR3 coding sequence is TGTGCCATCAGCCTTGACTCCAGGGGGGTTGGCTATGGCTACACCTTC. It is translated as CAISLDSRGVGYGYTF.